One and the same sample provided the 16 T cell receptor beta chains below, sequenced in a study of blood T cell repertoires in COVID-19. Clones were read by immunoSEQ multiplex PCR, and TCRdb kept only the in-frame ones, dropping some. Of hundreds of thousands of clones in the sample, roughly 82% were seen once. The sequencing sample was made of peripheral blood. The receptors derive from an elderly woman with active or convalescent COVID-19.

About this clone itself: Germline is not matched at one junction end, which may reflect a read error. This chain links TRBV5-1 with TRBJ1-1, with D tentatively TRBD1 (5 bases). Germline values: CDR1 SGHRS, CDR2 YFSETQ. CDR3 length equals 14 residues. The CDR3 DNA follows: TGCGCCAGCAGCACCCGACAGAAGAACTCTGAAGCTTTCTTT. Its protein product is CASSTRQKNSEAFF.

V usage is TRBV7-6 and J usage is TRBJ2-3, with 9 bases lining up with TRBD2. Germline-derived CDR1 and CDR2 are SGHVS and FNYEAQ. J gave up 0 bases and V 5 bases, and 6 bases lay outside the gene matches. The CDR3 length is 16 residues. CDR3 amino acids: CASSLRLAASTDTQYF. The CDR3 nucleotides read TGTGCCAGCAGCCTACGACTAGCGGCTAGCACAGATACGCAGTATTTT.

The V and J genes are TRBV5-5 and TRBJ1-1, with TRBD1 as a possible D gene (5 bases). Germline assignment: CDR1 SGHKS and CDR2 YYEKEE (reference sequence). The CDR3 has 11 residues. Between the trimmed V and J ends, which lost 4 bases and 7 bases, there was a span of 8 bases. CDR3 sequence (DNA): TGTGCCAGCAGCGTGGGGCTTGAAGCTTTCTTT. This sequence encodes CASSVGLEAFF.

CDR3 bases: TGTGCCAGCAGTACAGGTTACTATGGCTACACCTTC. Translated: CASSTGYYGYTF. The chain carries TRBV12-3 or TRBV12-4 and TRBJ1-2; tentatively, D is TRBD1 (5 bases). V was clipped by 5 bases and J by 3 bases, with 7 bases between them. The CDR3 consists of 12 residues.

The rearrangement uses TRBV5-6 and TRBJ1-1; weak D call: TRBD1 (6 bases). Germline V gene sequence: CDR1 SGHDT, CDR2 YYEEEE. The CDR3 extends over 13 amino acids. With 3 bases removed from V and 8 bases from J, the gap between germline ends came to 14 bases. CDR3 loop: CASSWAGGPEAFF. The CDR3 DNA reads TGTGCCAGCAGCTGGGCCGGGGGGCCAGAAGCTTTCTTT.

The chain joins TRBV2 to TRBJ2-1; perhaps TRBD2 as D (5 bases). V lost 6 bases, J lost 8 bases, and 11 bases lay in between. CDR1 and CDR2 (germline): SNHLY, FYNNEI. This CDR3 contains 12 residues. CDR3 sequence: CASRERVDEQFF. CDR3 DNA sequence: TGTGCCAGCAGGGAGAGGGTCGATGAGCAGTTCTTC.

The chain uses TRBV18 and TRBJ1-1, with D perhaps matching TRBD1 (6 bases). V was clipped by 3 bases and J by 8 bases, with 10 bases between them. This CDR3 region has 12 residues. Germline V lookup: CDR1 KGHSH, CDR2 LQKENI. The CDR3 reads CASSPTRGEAFF. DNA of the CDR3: TGTGCCAGCTCACCGACCAGGGGAGAAGCTTTCTTT.

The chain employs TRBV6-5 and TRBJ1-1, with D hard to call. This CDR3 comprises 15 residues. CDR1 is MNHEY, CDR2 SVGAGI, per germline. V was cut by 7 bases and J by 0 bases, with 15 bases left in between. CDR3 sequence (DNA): TGTGCCAGCACCAAAGAATCAGGCGTGAACACTGAAGCTTTCTTT. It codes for CASTKESGVNTEAFF.

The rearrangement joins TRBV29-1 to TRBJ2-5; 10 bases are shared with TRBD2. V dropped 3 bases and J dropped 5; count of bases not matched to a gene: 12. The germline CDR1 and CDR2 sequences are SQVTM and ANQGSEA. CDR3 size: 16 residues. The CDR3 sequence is CSVEGLSGRARETQYF. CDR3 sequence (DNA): TGCAGCGTTGAGGGGCTCAGCGGGAGGGCCCGGGAGACCCAGTACTTC.

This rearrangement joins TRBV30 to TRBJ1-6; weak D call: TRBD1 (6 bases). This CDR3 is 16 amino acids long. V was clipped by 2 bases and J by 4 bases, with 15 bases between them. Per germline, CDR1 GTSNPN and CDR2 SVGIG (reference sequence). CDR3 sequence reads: CAWSKQGPRYNSPLHF. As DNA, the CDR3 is TGTGCCTGGAGTAAACAGGGACCCCGTTATAATTCACCCCTCCACTTT.

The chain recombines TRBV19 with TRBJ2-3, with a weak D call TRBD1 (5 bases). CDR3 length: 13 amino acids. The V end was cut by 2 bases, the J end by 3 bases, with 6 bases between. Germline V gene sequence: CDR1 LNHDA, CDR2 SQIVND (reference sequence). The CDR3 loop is CASSIQGTDTQYF. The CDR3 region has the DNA TGTGCCAGTAGTATACAGGGAACAGATACGCAGTATTTT.

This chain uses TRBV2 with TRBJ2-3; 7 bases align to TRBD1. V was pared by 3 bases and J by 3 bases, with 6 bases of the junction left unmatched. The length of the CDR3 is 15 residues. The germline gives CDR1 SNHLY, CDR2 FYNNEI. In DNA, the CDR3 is TGTGCCAGCAGTGATCAGGGGGTTTCGACAGATACGCAGTATTTT. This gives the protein CASSDQGVSTDTQYF.

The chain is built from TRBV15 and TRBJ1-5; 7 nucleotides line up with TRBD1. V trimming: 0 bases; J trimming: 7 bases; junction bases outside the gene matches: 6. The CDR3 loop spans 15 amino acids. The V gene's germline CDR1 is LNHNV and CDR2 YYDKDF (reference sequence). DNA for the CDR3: TGTGCCACCAGCAGAGATCAAGGGGGCCACCAGCCCCAGCATTTT. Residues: CATSRDQGGHQPQHF.

In DNA form, the CDR3 reads TGCGCCAGCAGCCCGGGACTAGCGGGAGGCCGGGAGACCCAGTACTTC. The encoded protein is CASSPGLAGGRETQYF. The genes are TRBV5-1 and TRBJ2-5, with 15 bases fitting TRBD2. V was clipped by 4 bases and J by 5 bases; unmatched bases: 6. The CDR3 is 16 residues long. Germline CDR1 reads SGHRS; CDR2 reads YFSETQ.

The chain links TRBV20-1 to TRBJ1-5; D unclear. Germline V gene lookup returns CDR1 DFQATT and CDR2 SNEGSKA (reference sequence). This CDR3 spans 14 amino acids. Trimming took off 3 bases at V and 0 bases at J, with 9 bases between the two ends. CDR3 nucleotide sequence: TGCAGTGCTAGTGGTAATTCTAGCAATCAGCCCCAGCATTTT. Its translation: CSASGNSSNQPQHF.

CDR3 in amino acids: CAGGQGSYEQYF. CDR3 nucleotides: TGTGCCGGGGGACAGGGTTCCTACGAGCAGTACTTC. The chain uses TRBV30 and TRBJ2-7; TRBD1 aligns across 9 bases. Germline V CDR1 and CDR2: GTSNPN, SVGIG (reference sequence). The CDR3 extends over 12 amino acids. Trimming took 8 bases from V and 1 from J; bases not matched to a gene: 3.